This TCR beta chain came from a study of Graves' ophthalmopathy and Graves' hyperthyroidism. Overall study results and limits: Predictions made by the model for ophthalmopathy progression reached 70.59% sensitivity and just under 75% specificity. Most thyroid clonotypes expanded beyond 0.001 frequency were also found in blood.

Aged 18 to 65, the patients with hyperthyroidism had under 2 months' duration and were newly diagnosed. Other autoimmune diseases, uncontrolled infections, pregnancy or lactation led to the exclusion of patients. CDR1 and CDR2 from the germline V gene are LGHNA and YSLEER. The CDR3 is made up of 15 amino acids. Trimming at V came to 4 bases and at J to 3 bases, leaving 6 bases not matched to a gene. TCR beta CDR3 amplification used RNA transcripts. An initial RT-PCR round employing HTBI primers preceded a second-round multiplex PCR. One entry per CDR3 protein, called by TCRdb with MiXCR from the multiplex PCR reads. The sample lists over a million distinct CDR3 sequences, 35% to 40% occurring once. With regard to this clonotype: Its antigen is unknown.

The receptor's source is an adult man with Graves' hyperthyroidism. This chain links TRBV4-3 with TRBJ2-7; 10 bases align to TRBD2. What was sequenced was peripheral blood or thyroid tissue (not recorded which). CDR3 residues: CASSLIAGGIYEQYF. In DNA form, the CDR3 reads TGCGCCAGCAGCCTCATAGCGGGAGGAATCTACGAGCAGTACTTC.